Sequencing of this T cell receptor beta chain was carried out in a study of blood T cell repertoires in COVID-19 (dated by TCRdb to 2020 to 2022). About the study as a whole: Samples from collaborators originated in the United States, Italy and Spain and spanned both the acute and convalescent phases of COVID-19. Where HLA class I and class II types were available, the types were taken from metadata supplied by the sample provider, not from assay-based typing. The prospective study material was composed of cDNA or gDNA derived from T cells, B-cell-depleted T cells, or PBMCs. Nearly every sample came with metadata listing a de-identified subject ID, COVID-19 status, age in years and sex. The dataset comprised deeply sampled blood TCRbeta repertoires from subjects exposed to, actively infected with, or recovered from COVID-19. Samples came from the ongoing ImmuneRACE study (first 160 participants) plus 1,254 subjects from 6 global collaborators. A freely available public database, intended as a resource for researchers studying the immune response to SARS-CoV-2, is where the repertoires were released.

Study-level results and caveats: Clinical and demographic metadata were provided uncurated, with the amount varying by source and participant.

This clone was recorded once. Its antigen is not yet known. Base qualities are missing; no much larger clone stands one base away. Participants in the prospective study were enrolled through a virtual design, were aged roughly 18 to 100 years, and lived in roughly 25 United States geographic areas. In the prospective study, participants were assigned to cohorts based on the clinical history participants reported in a screening survey and a study questionnaire. Recovered participants in ImmuneRACE Cohort 3 were defined by two consecutive negative NP/OP PCR tests, clearance by a healthcare professional, or resolution of symptoms. Each participant in the prospective study had whole blood, serum and a nasopharyngeal or oropharyngeal swab collected by mobile phlebotomists. Participants in the prospective study had the option to provide additional blood draws and questionnaires over a roughly two-month period. Blood samples from the prospective study were shipped frozen or at room temperature prior to DNA extraction.

TCRbeta CDR3 regions were amplified from genomic DNA using the immunoSEQ Assay, a bias-controlled multiplex PCR. The paper's data handling went like this. Within the assay, amplification of reference gene primers was used to estimate how many nucleated cells each sample contained. To quantify the absolute abundance of each unique TCRbeta CDR3 rearrangement, sequence reads were collapsed and filtered. For each sample, productive Simpson clonality was calculated by taking the square root of Simpson's diversity index across productive rearrangements. Here the immuneACCESS table is served through TCRdb, limited to in-frame sequences with V and J called. Missing clones are a known gap in these copies; in checked studies unresolved V genes cover under half, and the rest lacks a known reason. V, J and clone size were drawn from that table, and D and trimming were deduced from the DNA. The sample table contains 390,000 or so clones; only one count was recorded for 80% to 90% of them. The ten largest clones capture approximately 1% of the sample.

CDR1 is given as KGHSH and CDR2 as LQKENI, both from the germline V gene. V is cut by 3 bases and J by 9 bases, and the space between the germline ends is 12 bases. The CDR3 numbers 13 residues from cysteine through phenylalanine. Kept here is only the CDR3 DNA, which spans 39 bases and is read in frame from base 1. The sequence derives from a man aged 18 to 30 who had recovered from COVID-19. Sequencing was done on a sample of PBMCs or T cells enriched from blood (not recorded which). The chain is made from TRBV18 and TRBJ2-4, with the D gene not clear enough to name. Read as DNA, the sequence is TGTGCCAGCTCACCGAACAGCACGGTCATTCAGTACTTC. Translated, it reads CASSPNSTVIQYF.